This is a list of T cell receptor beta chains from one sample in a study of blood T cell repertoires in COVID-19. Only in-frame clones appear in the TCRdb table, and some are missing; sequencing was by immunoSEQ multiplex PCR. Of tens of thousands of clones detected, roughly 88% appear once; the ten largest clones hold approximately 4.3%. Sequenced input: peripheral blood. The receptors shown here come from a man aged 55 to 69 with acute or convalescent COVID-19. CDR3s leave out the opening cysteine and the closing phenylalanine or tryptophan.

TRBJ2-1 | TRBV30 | AWSLGLAGRYNEQF
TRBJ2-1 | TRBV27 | ASSLYSSLVPVEQF
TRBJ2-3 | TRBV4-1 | ASSQVAGDTDTQY
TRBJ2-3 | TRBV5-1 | ASSQLTGTSGDPSTDTQY
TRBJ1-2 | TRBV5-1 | ASKVGQGMTNYGYT
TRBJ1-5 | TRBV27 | ASSPGTGNQPQH
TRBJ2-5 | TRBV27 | ASSLSGLAGAKETQY
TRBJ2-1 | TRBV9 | ASSGGATEQF
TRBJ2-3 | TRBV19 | ASRDRQQITDTQY
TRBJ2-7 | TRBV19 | ASSARLSSYEQY
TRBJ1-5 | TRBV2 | ASTQGAWQPQH
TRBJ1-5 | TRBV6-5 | ASSPTGGNQPQH
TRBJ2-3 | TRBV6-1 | ASSETSGGSTDTQY
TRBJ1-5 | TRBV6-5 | ASSSEDRGHQPQH
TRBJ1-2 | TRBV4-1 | ASSFSPGQKRDGYT
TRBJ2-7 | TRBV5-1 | ASSAGTSVFYEQY
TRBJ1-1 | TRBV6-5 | ASSYSSRGNTEAF
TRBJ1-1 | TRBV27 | ATGRGTEAF
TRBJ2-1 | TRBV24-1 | ATSYPAGGPNEQF
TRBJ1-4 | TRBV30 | AWSVEGQSEKLF
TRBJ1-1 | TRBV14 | ASRAFRGGTEAF
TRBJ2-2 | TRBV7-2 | ASSLIAGGAGELF
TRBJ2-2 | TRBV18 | ASSPGTSGSTGELF
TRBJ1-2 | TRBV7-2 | ASSLGRQYGYGYT
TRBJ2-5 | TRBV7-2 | ASSLSLAGGGETQY
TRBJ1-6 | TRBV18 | ASSPNPRGGNSPLH
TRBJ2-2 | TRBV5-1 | ASIRGQGGTGELF
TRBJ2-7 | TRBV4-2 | ASSLTSGASSYEQY
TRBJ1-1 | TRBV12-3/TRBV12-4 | ASRNTGTFEAF
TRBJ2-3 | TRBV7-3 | ASSPTGGGTDTQY
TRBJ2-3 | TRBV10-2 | ASSEGTSVYTDTQY
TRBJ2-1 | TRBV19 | ASSIPRTSGRSYNEQF
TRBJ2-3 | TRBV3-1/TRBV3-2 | ASSQDLRTGKNGSSTDTQY
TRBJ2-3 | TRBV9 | ASSVGTSGSRVVFADTQY
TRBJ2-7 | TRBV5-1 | ASSLELTSSYEQY
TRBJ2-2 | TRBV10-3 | AIKSGGVDTGELF
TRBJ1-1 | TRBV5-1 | ASSVPGGAPEAF
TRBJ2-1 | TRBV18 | ASSGTRSYNEQF
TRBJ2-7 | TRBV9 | ASSVTSDPYEQY
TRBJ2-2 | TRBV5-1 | ASRVAGHTGELF
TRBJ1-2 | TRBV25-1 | ASSEQAVGYT
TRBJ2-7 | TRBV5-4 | ASSIPRTAAYEQY
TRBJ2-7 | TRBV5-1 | ASSQDRPYYEQY
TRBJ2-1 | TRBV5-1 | ASSVRGSGSGEQF
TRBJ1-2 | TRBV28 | ALRGARDYGYT
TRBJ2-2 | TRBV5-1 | ASSLRDLGRTGELF
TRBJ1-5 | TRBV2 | ASRRQGGTDQPQH
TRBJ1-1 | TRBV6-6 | ASSSRQGSTEAF
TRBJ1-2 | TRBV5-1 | ASGPRTGSGSGYT
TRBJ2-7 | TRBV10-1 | ASSPAGVYEQY
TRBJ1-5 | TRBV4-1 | ASSPRAGDNQPQH
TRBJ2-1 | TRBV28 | ASSLGLAGLSSYNEQF
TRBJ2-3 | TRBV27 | ASSDRSATDTQY
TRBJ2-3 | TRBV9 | ASSAPSGSTDTQY
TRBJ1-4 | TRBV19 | ASRLQGGTNEKLF
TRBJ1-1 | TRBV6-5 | ASSWTGGKGTEAF
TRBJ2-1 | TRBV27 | ASSPGAGSSYNEQF